This TCR beta chain was captured in a study of Ad26.COV2.S vaccination and SARS-CoV-2 variants. Germline loops: CDR1 SGHTA, CDR2 FQGTGA. The CDR3 covers 14 residues. V lost 5 bases and J 4 bases, leaving 14 bases between the germline ends. Sample treatment: around 19 received Ad26.COV2.S at low or high dose, single or two shots; about 5 received placebo; per-sample allocation not given. Sampling was done on day 63 after the first vaccine or placebo injection. TCRdb keeps only in-frame clones here, not all; method: immunoSEQ multiplex PCR. The sample lists more than 400,000 clones, less than 95% occurring once. This clone was counted once.

The chain has TRBV7-3 and TRBJ1-2; maybe TRBD1 (5 bases). The source of this sequence is a person aged 18-65 years who received the Ad26.COV2.S COVID-19 vaccine or a placebo. Sequenced material: peripheral blood, taken in a trial of Ad26.COV2.S vaccine versus placebo. CDR3 DNA: TGTGCCAGCAGCGTCACAGTAGGGGTCTATGGCTACACCTTC. Translating gives CASSVTVGVYGYTF.